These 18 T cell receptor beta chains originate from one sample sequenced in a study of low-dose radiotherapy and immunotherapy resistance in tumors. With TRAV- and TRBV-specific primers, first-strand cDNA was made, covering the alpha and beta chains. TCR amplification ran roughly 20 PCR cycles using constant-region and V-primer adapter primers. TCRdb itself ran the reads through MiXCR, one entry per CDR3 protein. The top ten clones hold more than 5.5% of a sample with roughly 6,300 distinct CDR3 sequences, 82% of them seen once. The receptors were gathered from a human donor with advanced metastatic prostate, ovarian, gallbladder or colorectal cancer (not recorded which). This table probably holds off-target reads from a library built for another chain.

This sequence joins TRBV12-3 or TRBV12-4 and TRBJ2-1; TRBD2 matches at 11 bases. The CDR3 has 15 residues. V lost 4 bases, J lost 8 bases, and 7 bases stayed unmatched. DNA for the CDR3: TGTGCCAGCAGTTCCAGACTAGCGGGGATGGATGAGCAGTTCTTC. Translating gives CASSSRLAGMDEQFF.

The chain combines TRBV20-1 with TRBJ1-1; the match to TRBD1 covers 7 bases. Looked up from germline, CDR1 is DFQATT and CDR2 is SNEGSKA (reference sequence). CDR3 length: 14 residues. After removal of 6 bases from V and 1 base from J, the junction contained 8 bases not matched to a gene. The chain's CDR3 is CSANQGQRNTEAFF. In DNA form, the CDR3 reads TGCAGTGCCAACCAGGGACAGAGGAACACTGAAGCTTTCTTT.

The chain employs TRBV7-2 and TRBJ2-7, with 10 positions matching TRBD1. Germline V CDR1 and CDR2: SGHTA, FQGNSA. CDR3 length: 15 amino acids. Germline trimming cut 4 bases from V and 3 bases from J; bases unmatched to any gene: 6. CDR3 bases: TGTGCCAGCAGCTCCAGGACAGGGGGGATCTACGAGCAGTACTTC. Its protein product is CASSSRTGGIYEQYF.

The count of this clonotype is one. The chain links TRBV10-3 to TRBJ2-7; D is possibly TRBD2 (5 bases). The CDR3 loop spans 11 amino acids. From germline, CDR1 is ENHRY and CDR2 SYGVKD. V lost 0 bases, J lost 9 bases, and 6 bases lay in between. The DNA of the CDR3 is TGTGCCATCAGTGAGTCGAGGGTGCAGTACTTC. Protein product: CAISESRVQYF.

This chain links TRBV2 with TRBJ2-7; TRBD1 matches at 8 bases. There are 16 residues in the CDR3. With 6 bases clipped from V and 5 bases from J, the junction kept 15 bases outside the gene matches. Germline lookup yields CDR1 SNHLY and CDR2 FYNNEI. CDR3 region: CASRVGRGPPRDEQYF. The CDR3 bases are TGTGCCAGCAGGGTCGGCAGGGGGCCGCCACGGGACGAGCAGTACTTC.

The CDR3 reads CASSHRGTSGSADTQYF. As DNA, the CDR3 is TGTGCCAGCAGCCACCGCGGGACTAGCGGGAGTGCAGATACGCAGTATTTT. The chain links TRBV4-2 to TRBJ2-3, with 14 bases matching TRBD2. Germline V gene data show CDR1 as LGHNA and CDR2 as YNFKEQ. The CDR3 length is 17 residues. Germline trimming cut 3 bases from V and 4 bases from J; bases unmatched to any gene: 6.

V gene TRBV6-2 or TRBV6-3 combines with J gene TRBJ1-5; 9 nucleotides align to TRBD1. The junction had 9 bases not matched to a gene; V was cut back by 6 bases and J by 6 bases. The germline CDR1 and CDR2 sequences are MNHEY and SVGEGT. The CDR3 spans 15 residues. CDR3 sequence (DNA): TGTGCCAGCAGATGGACAGGGGATTGGAGTCAGCCCCAGCATTTT. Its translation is CASRWTGDWSQPQHF.

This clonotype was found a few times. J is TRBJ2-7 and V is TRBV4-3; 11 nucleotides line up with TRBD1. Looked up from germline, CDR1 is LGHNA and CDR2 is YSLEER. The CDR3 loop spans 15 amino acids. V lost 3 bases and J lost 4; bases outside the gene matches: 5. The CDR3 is CASSQRTGGQYEQYF. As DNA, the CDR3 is TGCGCCAGCAGCCAGAGGACAGGGGGCCAGTACGAGCAGTACTTC.

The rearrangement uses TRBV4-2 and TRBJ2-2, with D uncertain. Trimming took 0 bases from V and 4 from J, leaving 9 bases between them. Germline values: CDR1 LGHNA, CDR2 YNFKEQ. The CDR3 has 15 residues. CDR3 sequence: CASSQERLITGELFF. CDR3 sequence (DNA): TGTGCCAGCAGCCAAGAGCGACTTATCACCGGGGAGCTGTTTTTT.

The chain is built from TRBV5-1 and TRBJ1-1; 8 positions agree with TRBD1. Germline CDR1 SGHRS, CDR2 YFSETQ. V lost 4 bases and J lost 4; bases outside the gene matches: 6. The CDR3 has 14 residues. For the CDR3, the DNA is TGCGCCAGCAGCGATACAGGGGGGACCACTGAAGCTTTCTTT. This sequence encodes CASSDTGGTTEAFF.

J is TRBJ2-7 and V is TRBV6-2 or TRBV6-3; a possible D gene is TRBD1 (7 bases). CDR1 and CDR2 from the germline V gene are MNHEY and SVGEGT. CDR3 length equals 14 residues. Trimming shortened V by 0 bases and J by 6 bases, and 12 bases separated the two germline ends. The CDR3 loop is CASSYSTGRREQYF. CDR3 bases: TGTGCCAGCAGTTACTCGACAGGGAGGCGCGAGCAGTACTTC.

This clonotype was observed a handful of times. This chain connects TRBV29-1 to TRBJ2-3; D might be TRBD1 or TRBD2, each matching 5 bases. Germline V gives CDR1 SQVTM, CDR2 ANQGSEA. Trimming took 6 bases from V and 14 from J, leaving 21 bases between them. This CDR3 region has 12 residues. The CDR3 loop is CSVITGAIDPYF. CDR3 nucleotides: TGCAGCGTGATAACCGGGGCCATAGATCCGTATTTT.

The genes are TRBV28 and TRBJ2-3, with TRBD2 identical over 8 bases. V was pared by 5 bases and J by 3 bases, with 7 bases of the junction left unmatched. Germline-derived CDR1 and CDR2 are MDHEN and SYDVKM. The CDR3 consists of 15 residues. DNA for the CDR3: TGTGCCAGCAGTAACCCCGGGACTAGGACAGATACGCAGTATTTT. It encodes CASSNPGTRTDTQYF.

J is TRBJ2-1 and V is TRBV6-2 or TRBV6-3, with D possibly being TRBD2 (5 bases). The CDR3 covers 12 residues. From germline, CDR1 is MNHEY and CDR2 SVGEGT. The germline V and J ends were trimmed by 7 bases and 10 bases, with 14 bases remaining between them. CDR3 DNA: TGTGCCAGCAATCACCCCGCGGGCGAGCAGTTCTTC. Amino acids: CASNHPAGEQFF.

The CDR3 loop reads CASTLGGLNYGYTF. The DNA of the CDR3 is TGTGCCAGCACATTGGGCGGCCTCAACTATGGCTACACCTTC. The V call is TRBV6-2 or TRBV6-3, the J call TRBJ1-2; D is uncertain. This CDR3 is 14 amino acids long. Trimming removed 7 bases at V and 2 bases at J, with 14 bases between. Germline CDR1 is MNHEY and CDR2 is SVGEGT.

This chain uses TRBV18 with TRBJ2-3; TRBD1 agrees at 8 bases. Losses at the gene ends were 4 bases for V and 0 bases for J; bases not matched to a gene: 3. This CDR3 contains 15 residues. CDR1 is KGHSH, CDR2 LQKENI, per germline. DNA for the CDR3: TGTGCCAGCTCACTGACAGGGGCTAGCACAGATACGCAGTATTTT. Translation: CASSLTGASTDTQYF. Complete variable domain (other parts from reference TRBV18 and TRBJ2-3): NAGVMQNPRHLVRRRGQEARLRCSPMKGHSHVYWYRQLPEEGLKFMVYLQKENIIDESGMPKERFSAEFPKEGPSILRIQQVVRGDSAAYFCASSLTGASTDTQYFGPGTRLTVL.

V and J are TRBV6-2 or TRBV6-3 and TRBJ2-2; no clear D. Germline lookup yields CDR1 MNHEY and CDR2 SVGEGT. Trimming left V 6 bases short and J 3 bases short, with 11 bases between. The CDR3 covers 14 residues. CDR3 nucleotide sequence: TGTGCCAGCAGACGTACGACGGACACCGGGGAGCTGTTTTTT. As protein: CASRRTTDTGELFF.

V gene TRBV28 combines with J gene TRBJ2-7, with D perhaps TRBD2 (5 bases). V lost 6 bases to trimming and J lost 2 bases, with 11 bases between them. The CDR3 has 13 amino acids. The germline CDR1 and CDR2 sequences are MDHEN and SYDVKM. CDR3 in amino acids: CASRRVPTYEQYF. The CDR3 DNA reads TGTGCCAGCAGGCGGGTCCCGACCTACGAGCAGTACTTC.